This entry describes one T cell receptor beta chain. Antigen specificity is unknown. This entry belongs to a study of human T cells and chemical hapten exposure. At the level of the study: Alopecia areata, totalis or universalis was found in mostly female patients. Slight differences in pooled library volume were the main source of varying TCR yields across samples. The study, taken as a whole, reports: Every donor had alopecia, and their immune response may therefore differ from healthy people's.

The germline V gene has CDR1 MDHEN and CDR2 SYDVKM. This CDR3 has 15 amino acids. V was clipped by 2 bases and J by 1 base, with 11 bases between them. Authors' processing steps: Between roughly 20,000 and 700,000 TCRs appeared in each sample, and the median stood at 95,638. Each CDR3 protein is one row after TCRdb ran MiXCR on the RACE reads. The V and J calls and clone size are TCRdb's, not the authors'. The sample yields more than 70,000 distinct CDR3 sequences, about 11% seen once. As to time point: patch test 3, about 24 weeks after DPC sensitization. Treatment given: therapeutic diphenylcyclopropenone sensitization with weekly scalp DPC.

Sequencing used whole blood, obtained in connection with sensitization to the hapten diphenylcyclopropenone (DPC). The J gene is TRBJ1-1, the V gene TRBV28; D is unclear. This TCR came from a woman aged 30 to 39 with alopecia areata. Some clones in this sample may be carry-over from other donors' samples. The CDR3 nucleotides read TGTGCCAGCAGTTTAGGGAGACGGAGGAACACTGAAGCTTTCTTT. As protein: CASSLGRRRNTEAFF.